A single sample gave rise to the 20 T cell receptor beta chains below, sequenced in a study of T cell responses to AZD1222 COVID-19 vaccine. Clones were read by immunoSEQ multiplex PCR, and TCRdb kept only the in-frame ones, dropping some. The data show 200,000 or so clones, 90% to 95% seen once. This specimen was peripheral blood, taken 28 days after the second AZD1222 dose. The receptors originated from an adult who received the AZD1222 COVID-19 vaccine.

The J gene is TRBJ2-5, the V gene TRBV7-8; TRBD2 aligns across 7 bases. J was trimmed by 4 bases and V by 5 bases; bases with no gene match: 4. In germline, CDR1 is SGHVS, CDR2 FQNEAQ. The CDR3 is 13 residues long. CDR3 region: CASSLGGVETQYF. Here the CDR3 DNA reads TGTGCCAGCAGCCTGGGGGGGGTAGAGACCCAGTACTTC. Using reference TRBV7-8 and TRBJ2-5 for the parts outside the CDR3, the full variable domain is GAGVSQSPRYKVAKRGQDVALRCDPISGHVSLFWYQQALGQGPEFLTYFQNEAQLDKSGLPSDRFFAERPEGSVSTLKIQRTQQEDSAVYLCASSLGGVETQYFGPGTRLLVL.

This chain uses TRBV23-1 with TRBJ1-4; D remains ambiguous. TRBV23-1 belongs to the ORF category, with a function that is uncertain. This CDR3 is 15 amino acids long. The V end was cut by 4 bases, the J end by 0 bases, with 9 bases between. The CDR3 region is CASSLFATTNEKLFF. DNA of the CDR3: TGCGCCAGCAGTCTCTTCGCTACAACTAATGAAAAACTGTTTTTT.

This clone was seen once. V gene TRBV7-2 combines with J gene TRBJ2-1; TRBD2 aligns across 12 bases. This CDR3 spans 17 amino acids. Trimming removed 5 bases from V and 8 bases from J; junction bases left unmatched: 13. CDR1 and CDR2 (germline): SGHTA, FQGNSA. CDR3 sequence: CASSHRLAGVLFDEQFF. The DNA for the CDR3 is TGTGCCAGCAGCCATCGACTAGCGGGGGTATTGTTTGATGAGCAGTTCTTC.

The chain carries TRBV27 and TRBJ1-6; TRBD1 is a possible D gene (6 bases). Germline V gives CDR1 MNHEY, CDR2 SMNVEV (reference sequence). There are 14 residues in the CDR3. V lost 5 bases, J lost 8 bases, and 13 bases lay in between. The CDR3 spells CASSLTSGDSPLHF. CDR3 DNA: TGTGCCAGCAGTCTAACCTCAGGGGATTCACCCCTCCACTTT.

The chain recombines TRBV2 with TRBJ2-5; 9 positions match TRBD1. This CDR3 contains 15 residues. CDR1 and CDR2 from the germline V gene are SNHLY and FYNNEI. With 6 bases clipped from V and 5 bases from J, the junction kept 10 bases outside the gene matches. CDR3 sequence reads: CASSADRGGAETQYF. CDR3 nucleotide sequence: TGTGCCAGCAGCGCGGACAGGGGAGGCGCGGAGACCCAGTACTTC.

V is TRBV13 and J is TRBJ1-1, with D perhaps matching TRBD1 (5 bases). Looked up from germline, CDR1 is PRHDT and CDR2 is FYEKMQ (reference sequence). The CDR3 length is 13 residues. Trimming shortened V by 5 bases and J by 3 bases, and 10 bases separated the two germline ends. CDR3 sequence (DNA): TGTGCCAGCAGCAGCCAAGGGGACACTGAAGCTTTCTTT. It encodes CASSSQGDTEAFF.

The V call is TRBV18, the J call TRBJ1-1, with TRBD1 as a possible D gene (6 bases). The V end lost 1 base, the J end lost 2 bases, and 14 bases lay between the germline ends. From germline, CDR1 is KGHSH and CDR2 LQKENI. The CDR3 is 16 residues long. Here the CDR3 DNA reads TGTGCCAGCTCACCACAGGGGGTGTCGGCAAACACTGAAGCTTTCTTT. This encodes CASSPQGVSANTEAFF.

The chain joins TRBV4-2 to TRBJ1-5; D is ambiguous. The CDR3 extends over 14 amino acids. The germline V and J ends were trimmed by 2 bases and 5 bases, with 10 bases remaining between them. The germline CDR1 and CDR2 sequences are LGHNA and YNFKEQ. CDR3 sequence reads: CASSQSPSDQPQHF. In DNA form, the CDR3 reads TGTGCCAGCAGCCAATCTCCCAGTGATCAGCCCCAGCATTTT.

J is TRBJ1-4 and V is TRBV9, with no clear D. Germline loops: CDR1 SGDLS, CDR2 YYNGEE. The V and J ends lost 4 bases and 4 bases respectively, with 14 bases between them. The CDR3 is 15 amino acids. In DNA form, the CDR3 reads TGTGCCAGCAGCCCCGGACCCCTGGGTAATGAAAAACTGTTTTTT. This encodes CASSPGPLGNEKLFF.

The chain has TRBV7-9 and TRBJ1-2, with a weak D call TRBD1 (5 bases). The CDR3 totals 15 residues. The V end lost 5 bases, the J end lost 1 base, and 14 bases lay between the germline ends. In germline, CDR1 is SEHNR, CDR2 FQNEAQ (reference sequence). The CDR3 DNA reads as TGTGCCAGCAGCCAGGCCGGGGGTGGTAACTATGGCTACACCTTC. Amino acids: CASSQAGGGNYGYTF.

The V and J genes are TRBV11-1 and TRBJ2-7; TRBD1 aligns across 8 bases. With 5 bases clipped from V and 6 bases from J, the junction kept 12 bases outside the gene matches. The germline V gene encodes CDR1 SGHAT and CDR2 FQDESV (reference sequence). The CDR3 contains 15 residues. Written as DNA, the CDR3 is TGTGCCAGCAGCCAGCGTGGACAGGGTCCGAGCGAGCAGTACTTC. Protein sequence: CASSQRGQGPSEQYF.

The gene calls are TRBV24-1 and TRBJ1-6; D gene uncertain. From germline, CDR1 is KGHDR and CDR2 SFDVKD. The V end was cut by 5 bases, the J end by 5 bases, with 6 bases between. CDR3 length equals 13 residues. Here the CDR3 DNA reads TGTGCCACCAGTGGGGAGCATAATTCACCCCTCCACTTT. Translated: CATSGEHNSPLHF.

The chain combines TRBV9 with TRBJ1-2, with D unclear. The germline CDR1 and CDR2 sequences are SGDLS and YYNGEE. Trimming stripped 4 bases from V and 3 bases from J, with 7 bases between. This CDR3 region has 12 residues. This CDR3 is CASSLGDYGYTF. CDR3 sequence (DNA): TGTGCCAGCAGCCTTGGGGACTATGGCTACACCTTC. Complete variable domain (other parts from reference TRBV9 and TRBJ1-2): DSGVTQTPKHLITATGQRVTLRCSPRSGDLSVYWYQQSLDQGLQFLIQYYNGEERAKGNILERFSAQQFPDLHSELNLSSLELGDSALYFCASSLGDYGYTFGSGTRLTVV.

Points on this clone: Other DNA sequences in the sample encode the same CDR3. The CDR3 sequence is CASSQNRVNTEAFF. The CDR3 region has the DNA TGCGCCAGCAGCCAAAACAGGGTTAACACTGAAGCTTTCTTT. The chain is built from TRBV4-1 and TRBJ1-1; a possible D gene is TRBD1 (6 bases). This CDR3 has 14 amino acids. The germline V gene encodes CDR1 MGHRA and CDR2 YSYEKL. Trimming removed 2 bases at V and 2 bases at J, with 9 bases between.

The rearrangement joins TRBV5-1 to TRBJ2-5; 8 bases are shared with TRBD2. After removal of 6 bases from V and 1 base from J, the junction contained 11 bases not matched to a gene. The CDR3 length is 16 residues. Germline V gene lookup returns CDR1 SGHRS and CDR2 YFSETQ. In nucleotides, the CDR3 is TGCGCCAGCACCCCCGGGGGCGGGGGGAGCCAAGAGACCCAGTACTTC. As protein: CASTPGGGGSQETQYF.

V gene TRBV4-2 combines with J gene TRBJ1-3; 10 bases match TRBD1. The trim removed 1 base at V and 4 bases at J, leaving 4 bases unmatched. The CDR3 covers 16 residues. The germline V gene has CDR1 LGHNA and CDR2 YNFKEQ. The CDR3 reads CASSQGTGGTGNTIYF. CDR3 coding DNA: TGTGCCAGCAGCCAAGGGACAGGGGGAACGGGAAACACCATATATTTT.

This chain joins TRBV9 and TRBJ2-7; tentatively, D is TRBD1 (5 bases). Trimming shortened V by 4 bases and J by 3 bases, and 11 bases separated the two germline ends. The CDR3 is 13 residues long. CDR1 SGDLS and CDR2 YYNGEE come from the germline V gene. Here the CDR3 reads CASSLTDNYEQYF. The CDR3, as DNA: TGTGCCAGCAGCCTGACAGATAACTACGAGCAGTACTTC.

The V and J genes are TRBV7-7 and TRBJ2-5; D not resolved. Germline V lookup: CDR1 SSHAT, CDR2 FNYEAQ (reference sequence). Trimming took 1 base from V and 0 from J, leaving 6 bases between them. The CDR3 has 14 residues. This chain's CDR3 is CASSLGSDQETQYF. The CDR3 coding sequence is TGTGCCAGCAGCTTAGGTTCAGACCAAGAGACCCAGTACTTC.

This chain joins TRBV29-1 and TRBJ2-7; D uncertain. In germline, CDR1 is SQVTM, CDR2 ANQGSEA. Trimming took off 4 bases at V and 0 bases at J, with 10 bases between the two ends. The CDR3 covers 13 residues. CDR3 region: CSVGPPSSYEQYF. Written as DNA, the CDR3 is TGCAGCGTTGGACCCCCAAGCTCCTACGAGCAGTACTTC.

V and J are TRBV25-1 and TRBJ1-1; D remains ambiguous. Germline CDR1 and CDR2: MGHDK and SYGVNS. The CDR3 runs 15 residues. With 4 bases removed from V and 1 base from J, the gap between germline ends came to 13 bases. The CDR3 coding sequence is TGTGCCAGCAGTGGTAGGCGGACTACGAACACTGAAGCTTTCTTT. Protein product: CASSGRRTTNTEAFF.